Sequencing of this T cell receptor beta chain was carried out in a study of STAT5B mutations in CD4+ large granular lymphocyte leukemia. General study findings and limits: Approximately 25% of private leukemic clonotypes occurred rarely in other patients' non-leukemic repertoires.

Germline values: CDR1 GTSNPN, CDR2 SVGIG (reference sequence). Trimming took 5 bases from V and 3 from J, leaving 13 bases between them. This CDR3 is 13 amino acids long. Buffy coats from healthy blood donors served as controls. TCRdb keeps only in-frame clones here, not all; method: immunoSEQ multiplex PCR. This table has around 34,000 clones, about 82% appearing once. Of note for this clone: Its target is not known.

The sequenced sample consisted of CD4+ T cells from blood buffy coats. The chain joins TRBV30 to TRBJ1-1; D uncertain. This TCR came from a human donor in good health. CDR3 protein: CAWGFSPYTEAFF. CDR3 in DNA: TGTGCCTGGGGTTTTAGCCCCTACACTGAAGCTTTCTTT. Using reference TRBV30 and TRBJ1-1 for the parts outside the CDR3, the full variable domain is SQTIHQWPATLVQPVGSPLSLECTVEGTSNPNLYWYRQAAGRGLQLLFYSVGIGQISSEVPQNLSASRPQDRQFILSSKKLLLSDSGFYLCAWGFSPYTEAFFGQGTRLTVV.